These 21 T cell receptor beta chains originate from one sample sequenced in a study of OX40 agonist ivuxolimab in advanced cancers. Produced via immunoSEQ multiplex PCR; TCRdb's table is partial and in-frame only. The sample lists approximately 62,000 clones, about 92% occurring once. This material consisted of CD4+ or CD8+ T cells sorted from blood, taken in a trial of the OX40 agonist ivuxolimab. The receptors here all came from an adult with an advanced solid tumor such as melanoma, head and neck, liver or kidney cancer.

The V call is TRBV13, the J call TRBJ1-2; perhaps TRBD1 as D (5 bases). The CDR3 contains 12 residues. The germline V gene has CDR1 PRHDT and CDR2 FYEKMQ (reference sequence). V lost 5 bases to trimming and J lost 4 bases, with 8 bases between them. CDR3 DNA sequence: TGTGCCAGCAGCCAAGACAGCTATGGCTACACCTTC. Residues: CASSQDSYGYTF.

This clone was seen more than once but under ten times. V is TRBV9 and J is TRBJ1-1, with TRBD1 as a possible D gene (6 bases). Per the germline V gene, CDR1 is SGDLS and CDR2 is YYNGEE. The germline V and J ends were trimmed by 4 bases and 4 bases, with 14 bases remaining between them. The CDR3 covers 14 residues. This CDR3 reads CASSPTGNPTEAFF. CDR3 bases: TGTGCCAGCAGCCCAACAGGGAATCCCACTGAAGCTTTCTTT.

The DNA for the CDR3 is TGTGCCAGCAGCAAAGCCACCCCGAGCTCCTACAATGAGCAGTTCTTC. Its protein is CASSKATPSSYNEQFF. The rearrangement uses TRBV14 and TRBJ2-1; D is ambiguous. Germline V gene sequence: CDR1 SGHDN, CDR2 FVKESK. V gave up 5 bases and J gave up 0 bases, with 14 bases separating them. The length of the CDR3 is 16 residues.

A single count supports this clone. The CDR3 is CASSLGQGAYEQYF. CDR3 coding DNA: TGTGCCAGCAGCTTGGGGCAGGGGGCATACGAGCAGTACTTC. The chain employs TRBV7-2 and TRBJ2-7, with 8 bases lining up with TRBD1. The V gene end was trimmed by 3 bases and the J gene end by 4 bases; junction bases not matched to a gene: 5. The germline V gene encodes CDR1 SGHTA and CDR2 FQGNSA. This CDR3 comprises 14 residues.

V is TRBV5-5 and J is TRBJ1-1; no firm D call. V gave up 0 bases and J gave up 1 base, with 7 bases separating them. The CDR3 runs to 14 residues. Germline V gene lookup returns CDR1 SGHKS and CDR2 YYEKEE (reference sequence). This CDR3 is CASSLGAKNTEAFF. DNA for the CDR3: TGTGCCAGCAGCTTGGGGGCTAAGAACACTGAAGCTTTCTTT.

The V gene is TRBV19, the J gene TRBJ1-5; D is undetermined. Trimming left V 8 bases short and J 7 bases short, with 3 bases between. Per the germline V gene, CDR1 is LNHDA and CDR2 is SQIVND (reference sequence). The CDR3 has 9 amino acids. As DNA, the CDR3 is TGTGCCAGTCGGCAGCCCCAGCATTTT. As protein: CASRQPQHF.

The chain uses TRBV6-1 and TRBJ2-1; D not certain. The CDR3 covers 15 residues. The germline V gene encodes CDR1 MNHNS and CDR2 SASEGT. Trimming left V 4 bases short and J 0 bases short, with 10 bases between. CDR3 amino acids: CASSALLSSYNEQFF. For the CDR3, the DNA is TGTGCCAGCAGTGCGCTGCTTAGCTCCTACAATGAGCAGTTCTTC.

The chain couples TRBV4-1 to TRBJ2-1; 8 bases map to TRBD2. CDR3 length: 17 amino acids. The germline gives CDR1 MGHRA, CDR2 YSYEKL. The junction had 14 bases not matched to a gene; V was cut back by 3 bases and J by 7 bases. For the CDR3, the DNA is TGCGCCAGCAGCCATAGCATACTAGCGGACCTTTGGAATGAGCAGTTCTTC. This gives the protein CASSHSILADLWNEQFF.

This clone was observed a handful of times. The chain joins TRBV7-9 to TRBJ1-2, with D hard to call. Trimming cost V 4 bases and J 8 bases, with 14 bases left between them. CDR1 SEHNR and CDR2 FQNEAQ come from the germline V gene (reference sequence). The CDR3 length is 13 residues. DNA for the CDR3: TGTGCCAGCAGCTCATCCGGTCCGGAAGGCTACACCTTC. This translates into CASSSSGPEGYTF.

The chain recombines TRBV9 with TRBJ1-1, with TRBD1 matching over 7 bases. Germline V gene data show CDR1 as SGDLS and CDR2 as YYNGEE. The CDR3 loop spans 16 amino acids. V was pared by 3 bases and J by 3 bases, with 11 bases of the junction left unmatched. Here the CDR3 reads CASSAPVGQEDTEAFF. CDR3 nucleotide sequence: TGTGCCAGCAGCGCCCCGGTCGGACAGGAAGACACTGAAGCTTTCTTT.

The chain carries TRBV7-9 and TRBJ2-6, with TRBD1 matching 8 bases. The V and J ends lost 6 bases and 0 bases, in that order; junction bases with no gene match: 10. Germline assignment: CDR1 SEHNR and CDR2 FQNEAQ (reference sequence). The CDR3 loop spans 18 amino acids. The chain's CDR3 is CASSSGQGDFSGANVLTF. The DNA of the CDR3 is TGTGCCAGCAGTTCCGGACAGGGAGATTTCTCTGGGGCCAACGTCCTGACTTTC.

V and J are TRBV7-9 and TRBJ2-3, with D possibly matching TRBD2 (5 bases). V was cut by 1 base and J by 0 bases, with 11 bases left in between. Germline CDR1 and CDR2: SEHNR and FQNEAQ (reference sequence). CDR3 length: 16 residues. The CDR3: CASSLVVASSTDTQYF. The CDR3, as DNA: TGTGCCAGCAGCTTAGTGGTAGCGAGTAGCACAGATACGCAGTATTTT. Looking up the rest from reference TRBV7-9 and TRBJ2-3 gives the full variable domain: DTGVSQNPRHKITKRGQNVTFRCDPISEHNRLYWYRQTLGQGPEFLTYFQNEAQLEKSRLLSDRFSAERPKGSFSTLEIQRTEQGDSAMYLCASSLVVASSTDTQYFGPGTRLTVL.

In its sample, this clone was seen once. The chain employs TRBV19 and TRBJ2-1; 11 bases are a match to TRBD2. CDR1 is LNHDA and CDR2 is SQIVND in the germline V gene (reference sequence). The CDR3 covers 15 residues. Trimming removed 6 bases from V and 1 base from J; junction bases left unmatched: 2. CDR3 DNA: TGTGCCAGTAGCTCTAGCGGGAGGTCCTACAATGAGCAGTTCTTC. It translates to CASSSSGRSYNEQFF.

The V call is TRBV7-9, the J call TRBJ2-1, with 7 bases aligning to TRBD2. V dropped 4 bases and J dropped 2; count of bases not matched to a gene: 5. CDR1 and CDR2 from the germline V gene are SEHNR and FQNEAQ (reference sequence). The CDR3 consists of 15 residues. The CDR3 nucleotides are TGTGCCAGCAGCTCCCTAGCGGAGACCTACAATGAGCAGTTCTTC. Translation gives CASSSLAETYNEQFF.

The genes are TRBV10-3 and TRBJ2-5; D gene ambiguous. Germline values: CDR1 ENHRY, CDR2 SYGVKD. CDR3 length equals 14 residues. Trimming removed 4 bases from V and 4 bases from J, with 13 bases in between. This CDR3 is CAISGAWMGETQYF. Written as DNA, the CDR3 is TGTGCCATCAGTGGTGCTTGGATGGGAGAGACCCAGTACTTC.

J is TRBJ2-3 and V is TRBV10-2; TRBD2 agrees at 11 bases. V shed 8 bases and J 6 bases; nucleotides not matched to a gene: 10. Germline V gene sequence: CDR1 WSHSY, CDR2 SAAADI. The CDR3 totals 15 residues. The CDR3 loop reads CASGTPGLADDTQYF. The CDR3 DNA sequence: TGCGCCAGCGGGACACCGGGACTAGCGGACGATACGCAGTATTTT.

The gene calls are TRBV10-3 and TRBJ2-2; 7 bases align to TRBD2. V shed 3 bases, J shed 0 bases, and the junction held 16 bases outside the gene matches. The germline gives CDR1 ENHRY, CDR2 SYGVKD. This CDR3 comprises 20 residues. CDR3 region: CAISDHAGETMFANTGELFF. As DNA, the CDR3 is TGTGCCATCAGTGATCATGCGGGAGAGACCATGTTCGCGAACACCGGGGAGCTGTTTTTT.

This clone has a single count. The rearrangement uses TRBV4-1 and TRBJ2-7, with 8 positions matching TRBD1. This CDR3 is 14 amino acids long. CDR1 MGHRA and CDR2 YSYEKL come from the germline V gene. The junction had 9 bases not matched to a gene; V was cut back by 4 bases and J by 7 bases. In nucleotides, the CDR3 is TGCGCCAGCAGCCCGCGCAGGGGGCCAGGAGAGCAGTACTTC. Protein: CASSPRRGPGEQYF.

This chain joins TRBV4-1 and TRBJ2-1, with TRBD2 identical over 10 bases. After removal of 1 base from V and 8 bases from J, the junction contained 5 bases not matched to a gene. The CDR3 spans 15 residues. The germline gives CDR1 MGHRA, CDR2 YSYEKL. The CDR3 DNA follows: TGCGCCAGCAGCCAAGTCCTAGCGGGAGTTGATGAGCAGTTCTTC. Its translation: CASSQVLAGVDEQFF.

The rearrangement uses TRBV4-1 and TRBJ2-3; D gene unclear. This CDR3 contains 13 residues. Germline V gives CDR1 MGHRA, CDR2 YSYEKL. V lost 1 base, J lost 6 bases, and 8 bases lay in between. Written as DNA, the CDR3 is TGCGCCAGCAGCCAAGTCGAATTTGATACGCAGTATTTT. It codes for CASSQVEFDTQYF.

The chain carries TRBV6-6 and TRBJ2-3, with 11 bases lining up with TRBD2. CDR1 is MNHNY, CDR2 SVGAGI, per germline (reference sequence). The CDR3 runs to 16 residues. With V trimmed by 2 bases and J by 4 bases, 5 bases remained unmatched. CDR3 in DNA: TGTGCCAGCAGTTACGGCCTAGCGGGAGGATCAGATACGCAGTATTTT. This encodes CASSYGLAGGSDTQYF.